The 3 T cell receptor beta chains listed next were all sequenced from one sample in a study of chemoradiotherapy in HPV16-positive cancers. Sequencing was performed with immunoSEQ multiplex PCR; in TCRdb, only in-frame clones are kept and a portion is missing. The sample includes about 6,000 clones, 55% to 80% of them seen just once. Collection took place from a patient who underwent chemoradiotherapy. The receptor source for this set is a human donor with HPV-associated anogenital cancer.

The CDR3 DNA reads TGTGCCAGCAGCTTGTTGACGGGCAACACTGAAGCTTTCTTT. Translating it yields CASSLLTGNTEAFF. V is TRBV5-4 and J is TRBJ1-1, with D unresolved. The CDR3 consists of 14 residues. Germline V gene lookup returns CDR1 SGHNT and CDR2 YYREEE (reference sequence). Between the trimmed V and J ends, which lost 1 base and 2 bases, there was a span of 9 bases.

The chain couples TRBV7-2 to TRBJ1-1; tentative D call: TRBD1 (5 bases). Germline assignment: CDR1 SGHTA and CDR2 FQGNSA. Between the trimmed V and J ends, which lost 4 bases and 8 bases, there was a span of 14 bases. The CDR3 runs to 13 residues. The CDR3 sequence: CASSSRTQGEAFF. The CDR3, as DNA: TGTGCCAGCAGCTCAAGGACCCAGGGAGAAGCTTTCTTT.

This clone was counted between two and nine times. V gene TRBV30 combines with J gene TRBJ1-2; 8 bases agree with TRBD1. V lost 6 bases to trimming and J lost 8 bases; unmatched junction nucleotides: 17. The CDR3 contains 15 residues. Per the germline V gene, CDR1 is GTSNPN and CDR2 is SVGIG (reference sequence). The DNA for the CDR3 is TGTGCCTGTCGTCATGGTCGACAGGGGAAAAGGGGCTACACCTTC. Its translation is CACRHGRQGKRGYTF.